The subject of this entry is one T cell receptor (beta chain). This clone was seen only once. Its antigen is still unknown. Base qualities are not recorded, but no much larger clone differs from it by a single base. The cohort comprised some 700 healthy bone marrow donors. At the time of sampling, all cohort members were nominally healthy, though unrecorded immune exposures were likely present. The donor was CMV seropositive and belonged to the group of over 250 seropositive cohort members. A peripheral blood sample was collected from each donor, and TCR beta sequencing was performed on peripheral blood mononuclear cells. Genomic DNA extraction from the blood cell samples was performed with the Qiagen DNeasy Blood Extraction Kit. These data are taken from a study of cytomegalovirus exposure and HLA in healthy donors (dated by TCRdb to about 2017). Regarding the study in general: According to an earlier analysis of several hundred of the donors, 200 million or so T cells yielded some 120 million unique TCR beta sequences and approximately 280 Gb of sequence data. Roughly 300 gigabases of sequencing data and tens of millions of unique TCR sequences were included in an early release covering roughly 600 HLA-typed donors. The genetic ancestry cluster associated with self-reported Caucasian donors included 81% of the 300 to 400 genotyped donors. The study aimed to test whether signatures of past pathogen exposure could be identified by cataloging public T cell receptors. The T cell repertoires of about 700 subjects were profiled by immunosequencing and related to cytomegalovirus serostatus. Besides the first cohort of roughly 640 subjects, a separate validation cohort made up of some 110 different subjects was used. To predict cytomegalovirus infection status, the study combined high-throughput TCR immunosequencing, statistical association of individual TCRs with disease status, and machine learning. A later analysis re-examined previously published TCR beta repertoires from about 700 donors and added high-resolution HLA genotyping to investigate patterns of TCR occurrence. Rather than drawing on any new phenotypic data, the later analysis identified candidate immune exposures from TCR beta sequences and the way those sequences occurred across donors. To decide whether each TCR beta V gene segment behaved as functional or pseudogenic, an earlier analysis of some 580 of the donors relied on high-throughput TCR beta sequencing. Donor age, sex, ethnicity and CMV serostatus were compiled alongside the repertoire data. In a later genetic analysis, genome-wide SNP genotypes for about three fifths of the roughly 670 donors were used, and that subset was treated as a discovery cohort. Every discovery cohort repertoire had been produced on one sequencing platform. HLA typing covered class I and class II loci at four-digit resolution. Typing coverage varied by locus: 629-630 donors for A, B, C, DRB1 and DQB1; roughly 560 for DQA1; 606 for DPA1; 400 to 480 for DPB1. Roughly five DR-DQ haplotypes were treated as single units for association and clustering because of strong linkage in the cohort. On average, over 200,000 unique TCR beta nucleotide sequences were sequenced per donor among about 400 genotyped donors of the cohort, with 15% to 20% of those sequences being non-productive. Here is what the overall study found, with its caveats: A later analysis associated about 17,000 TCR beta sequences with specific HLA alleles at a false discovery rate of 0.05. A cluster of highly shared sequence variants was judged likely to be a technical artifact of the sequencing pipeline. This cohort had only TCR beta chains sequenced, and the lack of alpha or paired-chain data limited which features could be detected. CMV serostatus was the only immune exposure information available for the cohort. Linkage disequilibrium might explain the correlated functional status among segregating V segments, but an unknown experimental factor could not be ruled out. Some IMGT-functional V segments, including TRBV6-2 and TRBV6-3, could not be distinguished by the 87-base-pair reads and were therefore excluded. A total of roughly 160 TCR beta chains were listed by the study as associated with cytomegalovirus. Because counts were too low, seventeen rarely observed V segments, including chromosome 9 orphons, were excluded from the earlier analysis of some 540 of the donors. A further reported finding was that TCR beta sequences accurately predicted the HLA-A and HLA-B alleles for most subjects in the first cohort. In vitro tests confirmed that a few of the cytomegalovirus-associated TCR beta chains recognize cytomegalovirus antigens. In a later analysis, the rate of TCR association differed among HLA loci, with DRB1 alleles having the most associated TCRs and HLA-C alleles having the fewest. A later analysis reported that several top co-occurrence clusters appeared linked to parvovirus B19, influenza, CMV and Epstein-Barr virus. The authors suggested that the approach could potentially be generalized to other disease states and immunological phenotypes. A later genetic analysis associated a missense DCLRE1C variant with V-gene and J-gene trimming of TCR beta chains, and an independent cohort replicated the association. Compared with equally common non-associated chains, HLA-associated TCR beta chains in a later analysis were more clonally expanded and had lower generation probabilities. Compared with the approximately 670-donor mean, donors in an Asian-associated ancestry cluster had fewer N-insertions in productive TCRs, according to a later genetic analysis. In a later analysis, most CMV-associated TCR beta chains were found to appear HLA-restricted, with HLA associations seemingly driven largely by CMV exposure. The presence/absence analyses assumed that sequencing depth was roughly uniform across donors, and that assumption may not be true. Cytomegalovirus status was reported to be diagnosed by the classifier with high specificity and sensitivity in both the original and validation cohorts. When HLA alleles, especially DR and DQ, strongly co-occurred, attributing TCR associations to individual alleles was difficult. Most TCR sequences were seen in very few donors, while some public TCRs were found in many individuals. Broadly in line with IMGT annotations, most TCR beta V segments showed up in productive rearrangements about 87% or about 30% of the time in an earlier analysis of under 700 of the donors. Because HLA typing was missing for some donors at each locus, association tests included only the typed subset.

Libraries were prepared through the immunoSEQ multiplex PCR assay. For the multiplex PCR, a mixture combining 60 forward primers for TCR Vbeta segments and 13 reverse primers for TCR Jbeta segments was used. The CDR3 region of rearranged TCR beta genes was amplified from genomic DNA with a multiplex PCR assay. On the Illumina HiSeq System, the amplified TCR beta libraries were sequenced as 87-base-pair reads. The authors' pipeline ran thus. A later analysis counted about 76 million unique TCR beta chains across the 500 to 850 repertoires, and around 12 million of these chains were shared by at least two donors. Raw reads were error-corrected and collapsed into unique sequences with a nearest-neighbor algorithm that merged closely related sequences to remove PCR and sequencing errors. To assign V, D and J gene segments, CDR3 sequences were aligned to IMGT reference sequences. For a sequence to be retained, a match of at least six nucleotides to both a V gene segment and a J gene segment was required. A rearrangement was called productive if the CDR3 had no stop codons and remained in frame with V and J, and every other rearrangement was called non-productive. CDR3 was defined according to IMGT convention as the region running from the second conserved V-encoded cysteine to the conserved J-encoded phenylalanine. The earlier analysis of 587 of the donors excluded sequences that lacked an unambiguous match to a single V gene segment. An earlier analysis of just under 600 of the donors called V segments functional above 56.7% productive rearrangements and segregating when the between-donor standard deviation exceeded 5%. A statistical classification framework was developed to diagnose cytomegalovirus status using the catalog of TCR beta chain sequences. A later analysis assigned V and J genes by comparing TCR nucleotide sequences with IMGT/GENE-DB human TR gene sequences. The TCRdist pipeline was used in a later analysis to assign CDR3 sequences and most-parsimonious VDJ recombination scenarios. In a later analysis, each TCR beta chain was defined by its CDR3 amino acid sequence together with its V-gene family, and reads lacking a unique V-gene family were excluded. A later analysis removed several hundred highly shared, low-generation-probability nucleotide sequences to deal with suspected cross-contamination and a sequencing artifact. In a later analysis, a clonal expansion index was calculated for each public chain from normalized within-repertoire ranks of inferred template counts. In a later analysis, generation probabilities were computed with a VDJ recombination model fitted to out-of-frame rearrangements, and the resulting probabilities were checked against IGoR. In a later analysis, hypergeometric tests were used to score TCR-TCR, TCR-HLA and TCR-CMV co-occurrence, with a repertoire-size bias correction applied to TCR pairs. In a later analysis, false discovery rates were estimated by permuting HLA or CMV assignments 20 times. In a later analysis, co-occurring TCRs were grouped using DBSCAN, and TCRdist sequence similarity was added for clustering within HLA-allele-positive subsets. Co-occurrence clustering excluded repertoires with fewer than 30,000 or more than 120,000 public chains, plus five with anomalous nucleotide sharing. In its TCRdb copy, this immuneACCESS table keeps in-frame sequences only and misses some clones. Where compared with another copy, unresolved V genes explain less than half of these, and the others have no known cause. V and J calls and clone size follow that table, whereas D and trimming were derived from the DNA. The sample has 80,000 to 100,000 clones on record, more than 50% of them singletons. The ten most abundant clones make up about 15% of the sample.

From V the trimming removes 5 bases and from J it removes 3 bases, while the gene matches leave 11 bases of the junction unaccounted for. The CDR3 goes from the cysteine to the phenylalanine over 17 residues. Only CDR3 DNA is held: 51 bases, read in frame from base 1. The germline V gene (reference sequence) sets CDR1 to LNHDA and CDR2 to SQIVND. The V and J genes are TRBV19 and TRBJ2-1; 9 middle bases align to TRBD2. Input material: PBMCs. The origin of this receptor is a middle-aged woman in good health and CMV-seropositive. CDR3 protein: CASSLSSSGRSYNEQFF. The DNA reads TGTGCCAGTAGTCTATCGAGTAGCGGGAGAAGCTACAATGAGCAGTTCTTC. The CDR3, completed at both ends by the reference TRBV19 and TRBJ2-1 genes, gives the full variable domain DGGITQSPKYLFRKEGQNVTLSCEQNLNHDAMYWYRQDPGQGLRLIYYSQIVNDFQKGDIAEGYSVSREKKESFPLTVTSAQKNPTAFYLCASSLSSSGRSYNEQFFGPGTRLTVL.